This entry lists 9 T cell receptor beta chains sequenced from one sample in a study of blood T cells in healthy people across ages. Combining a sample-barcoded 5' primer with a J-beta primer mix, a second PCR ran for roughly 7 to 11 cycles. TCRdb called the 5' RACE reads again in MiXCR, with one record for every CDR3 protein. The sample records nearly 800,000 distinct CDR3 sequences, just under 25% being singletons. This sample also appeared in a second study, on T cells of mothers and their children.

Input material: blood. The receptor source for this set is a boy between 10 and 17 years old in good health.

V is TRBV29-1 and J is TRBJ1-3; no clear D gene. Trimming removed 2 bases from V and 4 bases from J, with 12 bases in between. The CDR3 covers 14 residues. The germline CDR1 and CDR2 sequences are SQVTM and ANQGSEA. The CDR3 loop is CSVEPIGVGNTIYF. The CDR3 DNA reads TGCAGCGTTGAACCTATCGGGGTCGGAAACACCATATATTTT. Filled out from reference TRBV29-1 and TRBJ1-3, the complete variable domain reads SAVISQKPSRDICQRGTSLTIQCQVDSQVTMMFWYRQQPGQSLTLIATANQGSEATYESGFVIDKFPISRPNLTFSTLTVSNMSPEDSSIYLCSVEPIGVGNTIYFGEGSWLTVV.

This clonotype has more than one count but fewer than ten. The chain is built from TRBV9 and TRBJ2-7, with D tentatively TRBD2 (6 bases). Looked up from germline, CDR1 is SGDLS and CDR2 is YYNGEE. The CDR3 extends over 15 amino acids. Trimming left V 1 base short and J 0 bases short, with 11 bases between. The CDR3 loop reads CASSVYRDSSYEQYF. The CDR3 DNA follows: TGTGCCAGCAGCGTATACCGGGACTCCTCCTACGAGCAGTACTTC.

This clonotype has a handful of counts. This sequence joins TRBV29-1 and TRBJ2-7; D not certain. Germline V lookup: CDR1 SQVTM, CDR2 ANQGSEA. CDR3 length: 11 residues. The germline V and J ends were trimmed by 0 bases and 7 bases, with 7 bases remaining between them. This CDR3 is CSVEDAVEQYF. The CDR3 region has the DNA TGCAGCGTTGAAGACGCAGTTGAGCAGTACTTC.

V usage is TRBV14 and J usage is TRBJ1-1; D gene ambiguous. Germline V gene data show CDR1 as SGHDN and CDR2 as FVKESK. The CDR3 sequence is 13 residues long. The V end was cut by 6 bases, the J end by 1 base, with 9 bases between. CDR3 in DNA: TGTGCCAGCAGTGCGTCAGGGAACACTGAAGCTTTCTTT. Its protein is CASSASGNTEAFF.

The gene calls are TRBV6-2 or TRBV6-3 and TRBJ1-5; D perhaps matches TRBD1 (6 bases). This CDR3 spans 15 amino acids. The V end lost 2 bases, the J end lost 2 bases, and 10 bases lay between the germline ends. The germline CDR1 and CDR2 sequences are MNHEY and SVGEGT. The CDR3 DNA reads as TGTGCCAGCAGTTACGTGGCAGGGGGCAATCAGCCCCAGCATTTT. Amino acids: CASSYVAGGNQPQHF.

This chain uses TRBV27 with TRBJ2-7; D perhaps matches TRBD1 (6 bases). V was trimmed by 5 bases and J by 4 bases, leaving 12 bases between them. The germline V gene has CDR1 MNHEY and CDR2 SMNVEV (reference sequence). This CDR3 is 13 amino acids long. This chain's CDR3 is CASSKGGPYEQYF. The CDR3 DNA reads TGTGCCAGCAGTAAAGGGGGACCGTACGAGCAGTACTTC.

The chain employs TRBV9 and TRBJ2-2; a possible D gene is TRBD1 (6 bases). The CDR3 length is 14 residues. Germline values: CDR1 SGDLS, CDR2 YYNGEE. The V end was cut by 1 base, the J end by 5 bases, with 9 bases between. CDR3 sequence (DNA): TGTGCCAGCAGCGTACAGGGGTGGACCGGGGAGCTGTTTTTT. Translating it yields CASSVQGWTGELFF.

This clonotype was seen only a few times. J is TRBJ2-5 and V is TRBV20-1; 9 nucleotides line up with TRBD2. Germline trimming cut 4 bases from V and 2 bases from J; bases unmatched to any gene: 5. The germline gives CDR1 DFQATT, CDR2 SNEGSKA (reference sequence). The CDR3 loop spans 14 amino acids. The CDR3 bases are TGCAGTGCTATTGCGGGGGGGAATCAAGAGACCCAGTACTTC. As protein: CSAIAGGNQETQYF.

This clonotype was seen only a few times. This chain uses TRBV20-1 with TRBJ1-6; D is ambiguous. Trimming took off 3 bases at V and 0 bases at J, with 18 bases between the two ends. The CDR3 extends over 18 amino acids. The germline V gene encodes CDR1 DFQATT and CDR2 SNEGSKA (reference sequence). The DNA for the CDR3 is TGCAGTGCTAGTATGGGCCACCCCTCTAGCTCCTATAATTCACCCCTCCACTTT. The encoded protein is CSASMGHPSSSYNSPLHF.